Presented here are 25 T cell receptor beta chains from one specimen sequenced in a study of T cell responses to AZD1222 COVID-19 vaccine listed by TCRdb under 2021. Libraries were built with the immunoSEQ multiplex PCR assay. TCRdb's version of the immuneACCESS table is confined to in-frame rearrangements and falls short of the full clone set. An unresolved V gene accounts for under half of the shortfall where checked; the remainder is of unknown origin. The sample table holds approximately 120,000 clones, of which around 87% were seen once. The ten largest clones represent over 9.5% of the sample. Per the publication, the time point label means: baseline before first vaccination. The source was peripheral blood, collected on day 0 of AZD1222 vaccination. These TCRs come from an adult in good health.

The chain employs TRBV4-3 and TRBJ1-1, with D hard to call. Germline-derived CDR1 and CDR2 are LGHNA and YSLEER. There are 13 residues in the CDR3. V was clipped by 2 bases and J by 4 bases, with 8 bases between them. This CDR3 reads CASSQMVGTEAFF. Written as DNA, the CDR3 is TGCGCCAGCAGCCAAATGGTTGGCACTGAAGCTTTCTTT.

This clone was picked up one time. V and J are TRBV27 and TRBJ2-7, with D perhaps matching TRBD1 (6 bases). V was pared by 6 bases and J by 5 bases, with 14 bases between. The CDR3 is 13 residues long. From germline, CDR1 is MNHEY and CDR2 SMNVEV (reference sequence). CDR3 protein: CASRRIQGNEQYF. The CDR3 DNA sequence: TGTGCCAGCAGGCGGATCCAGGGGAACGAGCAGTACTTC.

This clone came up once. The chain uses TRBV28 and TRBJ2-3; D might be TRBD2 (6 bases). V was cut by 6 bases and J by 0 bases, with 13 bases left in between. The CDR3 sequence is 15 residues long. The V gene's germline CDR1 is MDHEN and CDR2 SYDVKM. The CDR3 is CASRTGGASTDTQYF. CDR3 coding DNA: TGTGCCAGCAGAACCGGCGGGGCTAGCACAGATACGCAGTATTTT. Based on the CDR3 plus reference TRBV28 and TRBJ2-3, the full variable domain is DVKVTQSSRYLVKRTGEKVFLECVQDMDHENMFWYRQDPGLGLRLIYFSYDVKMKEKGDIPEGYSVSREKKERFSLILESASTNQTSMYLCASRTGGASTDTQYFGPGTRLTVL.

This clone was recorded once. The chain uses TRBV10-2 and TRBJ2-2; 8 positions match TRBD2. The V and J ends lost 6 bases and 0 bases, in that order; junction bases with no gene match: 3. CDR1 and CDR2 (germline): WSHSY, SAAADI. The CDR3 length is 15 residues. The DNA of the CDR3 is TGCGCCAGCAGCGGTAGCGGGGCGAACACCGGGGAGCTGTTTTTT. This sequence encodes CASSGSGANTGELFF.

The V and J genes are TRBV30 and TRBJ1-3; 10 bases fit TRBD1. Germline-derived CDR1 and CDR2 are GTSNPN and SVGIG (reference sequence). V lost 2 bases to trimming and J lost 4 bases; unmatched junction nucleotides: 5. The CDR3 runs 15 residues. The CDR3 loop is CAWSPGQGKGNTIYF. The CDR3 DNA sequence: TGTGCCTGGAGTCCGGGACAGGGGAAAGGAAACACCATATATTTT.

V usage is TRBV27 and J usage is TRBJ1-4; D not resolved. Germline CDR1 and CDR2: MNHEY and SMNVEV (reference sequence). The ends were cut back, 6 bases at V and 7 bases at J, with 15 bases in the middle. The CDR3 covers 14 residues. The CDR3 is CASSLTRPTEKLFF. The CDR3 region has the DNA TGTGCCAGCAGCCTGACCCGCCCCACTGAAAAACTGTTTTTT.

The chain has TRBV6-2 or TRBV6-3 and TRBJ2-3; 8 nucleotides agree with TRBD2. Germline CDR1 is MNHEY and CDR2 is SVGEGT. There are 17 residues in the CDR3. V shed 2 bases, J shed 0 bases, and the junction held 7 bases outside the gene matches. This CDR3 is CASSYRPPGGSTDTQYF. The CDR3 nucleotides read TGTGCCAGCAGTTACCGCCCTCCGGGAGGGAGCACAGATACGCAGTATTTT.

The gene calls are TRBV14 and TRBJ2-3, with TRBD2 matching 8 bases. The V gene end was trimmed by 4 bases and the J gene end by 0 bases; junction bases not matched to a gene: 6. From germline, CDR1 is SGHDN and CDR2 FVKESK. The CDR3 is made up of 16 amino acids. The CDR3 reads CASSLRLARSTDTQYF. In DNA, the CDR3 is TGTGCCAGCAGCCTTCGACTAGCGAGAAGCACAGATACGCAGTATTTT.

This chain uses TRBV3-1 (or the pseudogene TRBV3-2) with TRBJ1-3; 7 nucleotides line up with TRBD1. This CDR3 has 15 residues. Germline values: CDR1 LGHDT, CDR2 YNNKEL (reference sequence). V lost 1 base and J lost 4; bases outside the gene matches: 4. CDR3 nucleotide sequence: TGTGCCAGCAGCCAAGCGACAGGGTCGGGAAACACCATATATTTT. Translating it yields CASSQATGSGNTIYF.

This chain joins TRBV6-5 and TRBJ1-2; 8 positions match TRBD1. After removal of 6 bases from V and 7 bases from J, the junction contained 10 bases not matched to a gene. The V gene's germline CDR1 is MNHEY and CDR2 SVGAGI. This CDR3 is built from 14 residues. The CDR3 region has the DNA TGTGCCAGCAGCCCAGACAGGGGTGGATTTGGCTACACCTTC. This codes for CASSPDRGGFGYTF.

V is TRBV6-2 or TRBV6-3 and J is TRBJ1-5, with a possible D match to TRBD1 (5 bases). V lost 0 bases and J 6 bases, leaving 9 bases between the germline ends. Germline CDR1 MNHEY, CDR2 SVGEGT. The CDR3 covers 14 residues. The CDR3: CASSYSGRVQPQHF. The CDR3 DNA follows: TGTGCCAGCAGTTACTCCGGCAGGGTTCAGCCCCAGCATTTT.

V and J are TRBV19 and TRBJ1-1; 7 nucleotides agree with TRBD1. The CDR3 loop spans 15 amino acids. V shed 1 base, J shed 4 bases, and the junction held 6 bases outside the gene matches. Germline CDR1 LNHDA, CDR2 SQIVND (reference sequence). This chain's CDR3 is CASSIGPDRSTEAFF. CDR3 bases: TGTGCCAGTAGTATAGGCCCGGACAGGTCCACTGAAGCTTTCTTT.

This chain links TRBV5-4 with TRBJ1-1; D remains unclear. The germline gives CDR1 SGHNT, CDR2 YYREEE (reference sequence). Trimming took off 0 bases at V and 8 bases at J, with 14 bases between the two ends. The CDR3 runs 14 residues. The CDR3 coding sequence is TGTGCCAGCAGCTTGGGCCAGGTGGGAGTCGAAGCTTTCTTT. It specifies CASSLGQVGVEAFF.

This chain connects TRBV15 to TRBJ2-3; weak D call: TRBD2 (6 bases). V was pared by 0 bases and J by 11 bases, with 15 bases between. The CDR3 extends over 14 amino acids. CDR1 and CDR2 from the germline V gene are LNHNV and YYDKDF (reference sequence). CDR3 protein: CATSRDRSLGGQYF. The CDR3 region has the DNA TGTGCCACCAGCAGAGATAGGAGCTTGGGGGGGCAGTATTTT.

A few counts support this clone. The CDR3 loop is CASSPAPDRVGNYGYTF. CDR3 nucleotide sequence: TGTGCCAGCTCACCCGCTCCCGACAGGGTGGGTAACTATGGCTACACCTTC. V is TRBV18 and J is TRBJ1-2; 7 bases are shared with TRBD1. With 3 bases clipped from V and 1 base from J, the junction kept 11 bases outside the gene matches. Germline V gene data show CDR1 as KGHSH and CDR2 as LQKENI. The CDR3 sequence is 17 residues long.

The rearrangement joins TRBV5-4 to TRBJ2-3, with TRBD1 matching 10 bases. The CDR3 totals 16 residues. CDR1 and CDR2 (germline): SGHNT, YYREEE (reference sequence). V dropped 4 bases and J dropped 5; count of bases not matched to a gene: 10. CDR3 loop: CASSLGGQGSGDTQYF. CDR3 DNA sequence: TGTGCCAGCAGCCTTGGGGGACAGGGGTCTGGAGATACGCAGTATTTT.

V is TRBV9 and J is TRBJ2-1, with 13 bases aligning to TRBD2. V lost 0 bases to trimming and J lost 7 bases; unmatched junction nucleotides: 7. Germline assignment: CDR1 SGDLS and CDR2 YYNGEE. This CDR3 has 17 amino acids. The CDR3 sequence: CASSVGLTSGGINEQFF. The DNA of the CDR3 is TGTGCCAGCAGCGTAGGACTGACTAGCGGGGGGATTAATGAGCAGTTCTTC. The entire variable domain, with the rest obtained from reference TRBV9 and TRBJ2-1, is as follows: DSGVTQTPKHLITATGQRVTLRCSPRSGDLSVYWYQQSLDQGLQFLIQYYNGEERAKGNILERFSAQQFPDLHSELNLSSLELGDSALYFCASSVGLTSGGINEQFFGPGTRLTVL.

V is TRBV28 and J is TRBJ1-5; D remains ambiguous. The germline gives CDR1 MDHEN, CDR2 SYDVKM. Between the trimmed V and J ends, which lost 6 bases and 5 bases, there was a span of 5 bases. There are 11 residues in the CDR3. CDR3 DNA: TGTGCCAGCAGGGATCATCAGCCCCAGCATTTT. This gives the protein CASRDHQPQHF.

This chain joins TRBV3-1 (or the pseudogene TRBV3-2) and TRBJ1-2; 11 bases are shared with TRBD1. The germline CDR1 and CDR2 sequences are LGHDT and YNNKEL (reference sequence). The CDR3 loop spans 16 amino acids. Germline trimming cut 4 bases from V and 7 bases from J; bases unmatched to any gene: 11. CDR3 loop: CASSPLFGTGGGGYTF. The DNA of the CDR3 is TGTGCCAGCAGCCCTTTATTTGGGACAGGGGGAGGTGGCTACACCTTC.

The V gene is TRBV7-2, the J gene TRBJ1-6; D unclear. The germline V and J ends were trimmed by 2 bases and 9 bases, with 8 bases remaining between them. From germline, CDR1 is SGHTA and CDR2 FQGNSA. This CDR3 comprises 13 residues. The CDR3 coding sequence is TGTGCCAGCAGCTTAATGGGTACTTCACCCCTCCACTTT. This sequence encodes CASSLMGTSPLHF.

The CDR3 is CASSLNSLDGSNEKLFF. For the CDR3, the DNA is TGTGCCAGCAGTCTTAACTCACTGGACGGGAGTAATGAAAAACTGTTTTTT. The J gene is TRBJ1-4, the V gene TRBV27; D is unclear. The CDR3 is 17 residues long. V lost 5 bases, J lost 4 bases, and 20 bases lay in between. Per the germline V gene, CDR1 is MNHEY and CDR2 is SMNVEV (reference sequence).

This clone was seen once. The chain carries TRBV6-1 and TRBJ2-7, with a possible D match to TRBD1 (5 bases). V gave up 2 bases and J gave up 6 bases, with 14 bases separating them. This CDR3 region has 14 residues. Germline loops: CDR1 MNHNS, CDR2 SASEGT. The CDR3 loop reads CASSEPADKAEQYF. Written as DNA, the CDR3 is TGTGCCAGCAGTGAACCCGCGGACAAGGCCGAGCAGTACTTC.

The chain couples TRBV3-1 (or the pseudogene TRBV3-2) to TRBJ2-5, with 9 nucleotides matching TRBD2. Germline lookup yields CDR1 LGHDT and CDR2 YNNKEL (reference sequence). This CDR3 has 16 residues. V was clipped by 4 bases and J by 6 bases; unmatched bases: 12. CDR3 protein: CASSPWRGGPAQTQYF. The CDR3 DNA is TGTGCCAGCAGCCCCTGGCGGGGGGGGCCGGCGCAGACCCAGTACTTC.

The rearrangement uses TRBV5-1 and TRBJ2-5; either TRBD1 or TRBD2 may supply D (5 bases each). Trimming removed 7 bases at V and 4 bases at J, with 11 bases between. This CDR3 comprises 12 residues. Germline CDR1 reads SGHRS; CDR2 reads YFSETQ. The CDR3 sequence is CASREGTETQYF. Written as DNA, the CDR3 is TGCGCCAGCCGCGAGGGGACAGAGACCCAGTACTTC.

The J gene is TRBJ1-3, the V gene TRBV2; 8 positions agree with TRBD1. With 8 bases clipped from V and 3 bases from J, the junction kept 12 bases outside the gene matches. Germline V lookup: CDR1 SNHLY, CDR2 FYNNEI. This CDR3 region has 16 residues. CDR3 bases: TGTGCCAGCCGCTGGGCGGCAGGGGGCTTTGGAAACACCATATATTTT. It translates to CASRWAAGGFGNTIYF.